These 18 T cell receptor beta chains came from one sample sequenced in a study of blood T cell dynamics during melanoma immunotherapy. Time point meaning: week 3, after first cycle of checkpoint inhibitor. Sequencing was performed with immunoSEQ multiplex PCR; in TCRdb, only in-frame clones are kept and a portion is missing. The repertoire holds approximately 28,000 clones, over 70% seen once, with 10% in the top ten. The sample here was blood, taken from a patient treated with checkpoint blockade. The receptors were gathered from a human donor with melanoma.

The chain links TRBV6-6 to TRBJ1-2, with unresolved D. The germline V gene has CDR1 MNHNY and CDR2 SVGAGI (reference sequence). The CDR3 spans 13 residues. V lost 4 bases, J lost 4 bases, and 10 bases lay in between. CDR3 sequence: CASSLTGLYGYTF. CDR3 nucleotide sequence: TGTGCCAGCAGTTTGACCGGACTCTATGGCTACACCTTC.

The chain has TRBV5-4 and TRBJ1-1, with D tentatively TRBD1 (5 bases). The germline CDR1 and CDR2 sequences are SGHNT and YYREEE (reference sequence). With 6 bases removed from V and 7 bases from J, the gap between germline ends came to 13 bases. This CDR3 has 12 residues. CDR3 in amino acids: CASISYGGEAFF. In DNA, the CDR3 is TGTGCCAGCATCTCCTACGGGGGTGAAGCTTTCTTT.

J is TRBJ2-3 and V is TRBV29-1, with D tentatively TRBD1 or TRBD2 (5 bases each). The V gene's germline CDR1 is SQVTM and CDR2 ANQGSEA. V shed 1 base and J shed 5 bases, with 13 bases lying between them. The CDR3 runs to 14 residues. CDR3 nucleotides: TGCAGCGTTGAAGGAGGGGCAGGGCTAGATACGCAGTATTTT. This codes for CSVEGGAGLDTQYF.

CDR3 DNA: TGTGCCAGCAGCTTCGGGAACCGGGAGACCCAGTACTTC. This sequence encodes CASSFGNRETQYF. The chain is built from TRBV5-4 and TRBJ2-5; D may be TRBD2 (5 bases). V gave up 2 bases and J gave up 5 bases, with 10 bases separating them. CDR3 length: 13 amino acids. The V gene's germline CDR1 is SGHNT and CDR2 YYREEE (reference sequence).

DNA of the CDR3: TGTGCCAGCAGGCTGACTAGCGGGGTCAATGAGCAGTTCTTC. Translated: CASRLTSGVNEQFF. The chain employs TRBV6-5 and TRBJ2-1; 11 bases match TRBD2. J gave up 6 bases and V 6 bases, and 4 bases lay outside the gene matches. This CDR3 is 14 amino acids long. Germline-derived CDR1 and CDR2 are MNHEY and SVGAGI.

The chain is built from TRBV2 and TRBJ2-3; no reliable D call. The CDR3 has 11 amino acids. V was trimmed by 3 bases and J by 6 bases, leaving 4 bases between them. CDR1 and CDR2 from the germline V gene are SNHLY and FYNNEI. CDR3 DNA: TGTGCCAGCAGTGAGAGGGATACGCAGTATTTT. Amino acids: CASSERDTQYF.

V is TRBV4-1 and J is TRBJ1-1; no clear D gene. This CDR3 is built from 14 residues. Between the trimmed V and J ends, which lost 1 base and 2 bases, there was a span of 8 bases. Germline CDR1 is MGHRA and CDR2 is YSYEKL. The CDR3 nucleotides are TGCGCCAGCAGCCAAGTTGGAGGAAACACTGAAGCTTTCTTT. Amino acids: CASSQVGGNTEAFF.

The chain employs TRBV7-8 and TRBJ2-7, with TRBD2 matching over 7 bases. CDR3 length equals 13 residues. J was trimmed by 7 bases and V by 5 bases; bases with no gene match: 8. Germline values: CDR1 SGHVS, CDR2 FQNEAQ. The CDR3 DNA follows: TGTGCCAGCAGCCCCGTGAACGGGAGGGAGCAGTACTTC. Translated: CASSPVNGREQYF.

This sequence joins TRBV2 and TRBJ1-1, with unresolved D. Germline CDR1 and CDR2: SNHLY and FYNNEI. Trimming took off 6 bases at V and 3 bases at J, with 8 bases between the two ends. The CDR3 sequence is 12 residues long. The chain's CDR3 is CASSVGYTEAFF. As DNA, the CDR3 is TGTGCCAGCAGCGTCGGATACACTGAAGCTTTCTTT.

The chain joins TRBV4-2 to TRBJ2-5; D ambiguous. This CDR3 spans 13 amino acids. Trimming took 0 bases from V and 9 from J, leaving 11 bases between them. The germline gives CDR1 LGHNA, CDR2 YNFKEQ. CDR3 in DNA: TGTGCCAGCAGCCAAGAGGCAGTCGAGGCCCAGTACTTC. This gives the protein CASSQEAVEAQYF.

The rearrangement links TRBV2 to TRBJ2-1; 12 nucleotides match TRBD2. Germline trimming cut 2 bases from V and 9 bases from J; bases unmatched to any gene: 5. The CDR3 covers 15 residues. Germline CDR1 reads SNHLY; CDR2 reads FYNNEI. The CDR3 is CASSEPSGGAGEQFF. The CDR3 nucleotides are TGTGCCAGCAGTGAACCTAGCGGGGGGGCGGGTGAGCAGTTCTTC. Supplemented by reference TRBV2 and TRBJ2-1, the full variable domain reads EPEVTQTPSHQVTQMGQEVILRCVPISNHLYFYWYRQILGQKVEFLVSFYNNEISEKSEIFDDQFSVERPDGSNFTLKIRSTKLEDSAMYFCASSEPSGGAGEQFFGPGTRLTVL.

The genes are TRBV10-1 and TRBJ2-3, with TRBD2 matching over 11 bases. The V and J ends lost 0 bases and 4 bases, in that order; junction bases with no gene match: 3. The CDR3 covers 16 residues. CDR1 and CDR2 (germline): WNHNN, SYGVQD (reference sequence). The DNA of the CDR3 is TGCGCCAGCAGTGAGTCGCTAGCGGGAGGCTCAGATACGCAGTATTTT. Residues: CASSESLAGGSDTQYF.

The V and J genes are TRBV29-1 and TRBJ1-5; D ambiguous. The V gene's germline CDR1 is SQVTM and CDR2 ANQGSEA. The CDR3 is made up of 12 amino acids. V was cut by 4 bases and J by 0 bases, with 4 bases left in between. CDR3 sequence: CSVGVSNQPQHF. The CDR3 bases are TGCAGCGTTGGAGTTAGCAATCAGCCCCAGCATTTT. The complete variable domain, with remaining parts taken from reference TRBV29-1 and TRBJ1-5, reads SAVISQKPSRDICQRGTSLTIQCQVDSQVTMMFWYRQQPGQSLTLIATANQGSEATYESGFVIDKFPISRPNLTFSTLTVSNMSPEDSSIYLCSVGVSNQPQHFGDGTRLSIL.

The rearrangement links TRBV5-6 to TRBJ1-1; possible D gene TRBD1, 6 bases. The CDR3 runs to 13 residues. Germline V gene data show CDR1 as SGHDT and CDR2 as YYEEEE. Trimming cost V 4 bases and J 2 bases, with 9 bases left between them. The CDR3 is CASSRQANTEAFF. The CDR3 DNA reads as TGTGCCAGCAGCCGACAGGCAAACACTGAAGCTTTCTTT.

The J gene is TRBJ2-7, the V gene TRBV9; D is perhaps TRBD1 (5 bases). V dropped 3 bases and J dropped 2 bases, with 12 bases sitting between them. The length of the CDR3 is 14 residues. CDR1 is SGDLS and CDR2 is YYNGEE in the germline V gene. Written as DNA, the CDR3 is TGTGCCAGCAGCGCCCGCGACAGAACCTACGAGCAGTACTTC. It is translated as CASSARDRTYEQYF.

The chain couples TRBV7-2 to TRBJ2-6; D may correspond to TRBD1 or TRBD2 (5 bases each). The V gene's germline CDR1 is SGHTA and CDR2 FQGNSA. The CDR3 is 19 residues long. V dropped 1 base and J dropped 0 bases, with 16 bases sitting between them. The CDR3 loop is CASSLGLSGRPSGANVLTF. CDR3 DNA sequence: TGTGCCAGCAGCTTAGGGTTGTCGGGACGACCCTCTGGGGCCAACGTCCTGACTTTC. Full variable domain (outside the CDR3, taken from reference TRBV7-2 and TRBJ2-6): GAGVSQSPSNKVTEKGKDVELRCDPISGHTALYWYRQSLGQGLEFLIYFQGNSAPDKSGLPSDRFSAERTGGSVSTLTIQRTQQEDSAVYLCASSLGLSGRPSGANVLTFGAGSRLTVL.

The chain is built from TRBV15 and TRBJ2-1, with 7 bases fitting TRBD1. V lost 5 bases and J lost 4; bases outside the gene matches: 11. There are 16 residues in the CDR3. Germline values: CDR1 LNHNV, CDR2 YYDKDF (reference sequence). The CDR3 here is CATSLELTGAYNEQFF. The CDR3 region has the DNA TGTGCCACCAGCCTCGAGCTTACAGGGGCATACAATGAGCAGTTCTTC.

The genes are TRBV7-2 and TRBJ2-5; 10 bases are a match to TRBD2. V dropped 0 bases and J dropped 5; count of bases not matched to a gene: 3. Germline values: CDR1 SGHTA, CDR2 FQGNSA. This CDR3 spans 15 amino acids. CDR3 residues: CASSLASGGLETQYF. The CDR3 DNA sequence: TGTGCCAGCAGCTTAGCTAGCGGGGGGTTGGAGACCCAGTACTTC.